These 5 T cell receptor beta chains were all obtained from the same sample, sequenced in a study of T cell responses to AZD1222 COVID-19 vaccine. Data came from immunoSEQ multiplex PCR; TCRdb stores just in-frame clones and leaves some out. The sample yields 150,000 to 200,000 clones, approximately 86% seen once. The sequenced sample was peripheral blood, obtained 28 days after the second AZD1222 dose. The origin of the receptors is an adult who received the AZD1222 COVID-19 vaccine.

V and J are TRBV7-3 and TRBJ1-1; D perhaps matches TRBD1 (6 bases). Germline lookup yields CDR1 SGHTA and CDR2 FQGTGA. Trimming cost V 3 bases and J 6 bases, with 11 bases left between them. The CDR3 is 13 amino acids. In DNA, the CDR3 is TGTGCCAGCAGCTTCCCCAGGACAGCTGAAGCTTTCTTT. Protein: CASSFPRTAEAFF.

The genes are TRBV9 and TRBJ1-2; D gene uncertain. The CDR3 runs to 12 residues. Trimming cost V 0 bases and J 8 bases, with 8 bases left between them. Germline CDR1 reads SGDLS; CDR2 reads YYNGEE. The CDR3 nucleotides are TGTGCCAGCAGCGTAGGGACGCGGGGCTACACCTTC. It codes for CASSVGTRGYTF.

The V call is TRBV30, the J call TRBJ1-2; D is perhaps TRBD1 (5 bases). Trimming cost V 3 bases and J 6 bases, with 17 bases left between them. Germline V gene sequence: CDR1 GTSNPN, CDR2 SVGIG (reference sequence). The CDR3 consists of 14 residues. The CDR3 sequence: CAWSQRAGQNGYTF. CDR3 DNA sequence: TGTGCCTGGAGCCAAAGGGCAGGGCAAAATGGCTACACCTTC.

The J gene is TRBJ2-1, the V gene TRBV6-6; D gene uncertain. CDR1 is MNHNY, CDR2 SVGAGI, per germline (reference sequence). Trimming removed 4 bases from V and 7 bases from J, with 2 bases in between. The CDR3 is 10 amino acids. For the CDR3, the DNA is TGTGCCAGCAGTTGGAATGAGCAGTTCTTC. This encodes CASSWNEQFF.

This clone occurred a few times. The CDR3 sequence: CASSTTGGVEKLFF. Here the CDR3 DNA reads TGTGCCAGTAGTACGACAGGGGGCGTTGAAAAACTGTTTTTT. The rearrangement joins TRBV19 to TRBJ1-4, with TRBD1 identical over 10 bases. Germline-derived CDR1 and CDR2 are LNHDA and SQIVND (reference sequence). Trimming at V came to 4 bases and at J to 7 bases, leaving 3 bases not matched to a gene. This CDR3 comprises 14 residues.